This T cell receptor beta chain comes out of a study of T cell responses to AZD1222 COVID-19 vaccine. Findings and limits, study-wide: There were vaccine-associated CD4 TCRs across spike, dominant at 160-218 and 743-854. Donors were chiefly white British, with a greater number of females, and clonal diversity was perhaps underestimated. Reportedly, nearly half of unique spike TCRs recognized epitopes outside B.1.351/B.1.1.7 mutations. The number of AZD1222 recipients seropositive at baseline was only six.

Comments on this clone: The antigen is unknown.

This table comes from immunoSEQ multiplex PCR, and its TCRdb copy is limited to in-frame clones, with some not included. Of some 82,000 clones listed, approximately 90% are singletons. Trimming took 5 bases from V and 8 from J, leaving 7 bases between them. Germline V lookup: CDR1 LGHDT, CDR2 YNNKEL (reference sequence). The CDR3 spans 11 residues. The sample in question was peripheral blood, obtained on day 0 of AZD1222 vaccination. V usage is TRBV3-1 (or the pseudogene TRBV3-2) and J usage is TRBJ2-1, with D perhaps given as TRBD1 or TRBD2 (6 bases each). The sequence was collected from an adult in good health. The CDR3 sequence is CASSGGHEQFF. The CDR3 bases are TGTGCCAGCAGCGGGGGGCATGAGCAGTTCTTC.